Listed below are T cell receptor beta chains from one sample, sequenced in a study of blood T cell repertoires in COVID-19. The assay was immunoSEQ multiplex PCR, and TCRdb's table has in-frame clones only and misses some. The table shows roughly 88,000 clones, with around 85% occurring only once. The sequenced sample consisted of peripheral blood. The receptor set was obtained from a woman aged 55-70 years with COVID-19, enrolled during active disease. The CDR3 runs from the conserved cysteine through the conserved F or W. The D gene is left open where the match is weak.

TRBD1,TRBJ2-5,TRBV6-5,CASSQDRVETQYF,TGTGCCAGCAGTCAGGACAGGGTCGAGACCCAGTACTTC
.,TRBJ2-7,TRBV5-1,CASSLDSGRIPEQYF,TGCGCCAGCAGCTTGGACAGCGGAAGAATCCCCGAGCAGTACTTC
.,TRBJ1-4,TRBV28,CASRIENGEKLFF,TGTGCCAGCAGAATCGAGAATGGTGAAAAACTGTTTTTT
TRBD2,TRBJ2-2,TRBV3-1/TRBV3-2,CASSQLYTSGGENTGELFF,TGTGCCAGCAGCCAACTGTACACTAGCGGGGGGGAGAACACCGGGGAGCTGTTTTTT
TRBD1,TRBJ1-4,TRBV18,CASSPRQGANEKLFF,TGTGCCAGCTCCCCACGACAGGGGGCTAATGAAAAACTGTTTTTT
TRBD1,TRBJ2-4,TRBV5-1,CASSSLGQIEKNIQYF,TGCGCCAGCAGCAGCCTGGGACAGATAGAGAAAAACATTCAGTACTTC
TRBD2,TRBJ2-3,TRBV2,CASTLFGTSGGRLYF,TGTGCCAGCACGCTGTTTGGGACTAGCGGCGGGAGGCTGTATTTT
.,TRBJ2-7,TRBV6-2/TRBV6-3,CASSYWTDSTYEQYF,TGTGCCAGCAGTTACTGGACAGACTCGACCTACGAGCAGTACTTC
.,TRBJ2-5,TRBV15,CATSRGDNHQETQYF,TGTGCCACCAGCAGAGGGGACAACCACCAAGAGACCCAGTACTTC
TRBD1,TRBJ2-5,TRBV5-1,CASSFFGTAGETQYF,TGCGCCAGCAGCTTCTTTGGGACAGCTGGGGAGACCCAGTACTTC
TRBD1,TRBJ1-3,TRBV18,CASSPDRAGNTIYF,TGTGCCAGCTCACCCGACAGGGCTGGAAACACCATATATTTT
TRBD1,TRBJ1-5,TRBV19,CASCSRTGHQPQHF,TGTGCCAGTTGCTCCCGGACAGGGCATCAGCCCCAGCATTTT
.,TRBJ1-3,TRBV7-2,CASSLGSRRNTIYF,TGTGCCAGCAGCTTAGGGTCCAGGAGAAACACCATATATTTT
TRBD1,TRBJ2-7,TRBV5-1,CASSLEPGTGAVYEQYF,TGCGCCAGCAGCTTGGAGCCGGGGACAGGGGCCGTCTACGAGCAGTACTTC
TRBD2,TRBJ2-2,TRBV9,CASSVSGTSVGELFF,TGTGCCAGCAGCGTATCCGGGACTAGCGTCGGGGAGCTGTTTTTT
TRBD2,TRBJ2-1,TRBV9,CASSQSGGGYNEQFF,TGTGCCAGCAGCCAGAGCGGGGGGGGTTACAATGAGCAGTTCTTC
.,TRBJ1-1,TRBV4-3,CASSQADLGGTEAFF,TGCGCCAGCAGCCAAGCTGACTTGGGGGGCACTGAAGCTTTCTTT
TRBD1,TRBJ2-7,TRBV12-3/TRBV12-4,CASKTGPAYEQYF,TGTGCCAGCAAGACAGGGCCGGCCTACGAGCAGTACTTC
.,TRBJ2-7,TRBV7-2,CASSLGVNSYEQYF,TGTGCCAGCAGCTTAGGCGTCAATTCCTACGAGCAGTACTTC
.,TRBJ1-1,TRBV6-6,CASSYSRAAGEAFF,TGTGCCAGCAGTTACTCGAGGGCCGCGGGGGAGGCTTTCTTT
.,TRBJ1-1,TRBV4-2,CASSQEYSGTEAFF,TGTGCCAGCAGCCAGGAATACAGTGGCACTGAAGCTTTCTTT
.,TRBJ1-1,TRBV2,CASQEGNTEAFF,TGTGCCAGCCAAGAGGGGAACACTGAAGCTTTCTTT
.,TRBJ1-2,TRBV5-6,CASSLVGGAGYTF,TGTGCCAGCAGCTTGGTTGGAGGTGCTGGCTACACCTTC